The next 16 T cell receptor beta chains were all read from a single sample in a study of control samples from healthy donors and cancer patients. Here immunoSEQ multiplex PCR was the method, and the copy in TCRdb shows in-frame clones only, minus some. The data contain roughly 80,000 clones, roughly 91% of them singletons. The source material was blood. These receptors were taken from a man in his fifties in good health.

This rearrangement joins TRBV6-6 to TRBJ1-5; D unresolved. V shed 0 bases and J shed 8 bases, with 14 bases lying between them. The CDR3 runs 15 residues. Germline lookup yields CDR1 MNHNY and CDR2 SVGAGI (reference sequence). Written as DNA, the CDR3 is TGTGCCAGCAGTTACTCAGAATCTATTATCAAGCCCCAGCATTTT. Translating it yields CASSYSESIIKPQHF.

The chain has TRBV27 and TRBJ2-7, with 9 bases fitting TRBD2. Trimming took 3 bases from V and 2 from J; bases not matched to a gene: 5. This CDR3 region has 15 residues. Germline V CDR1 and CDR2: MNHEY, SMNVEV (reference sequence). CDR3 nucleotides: TGTGCCAGCAGTTTTGAGGCGGGGGGGCCCTACGAGCAGTACTTC. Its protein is CASSFEAGGPYEQYF.

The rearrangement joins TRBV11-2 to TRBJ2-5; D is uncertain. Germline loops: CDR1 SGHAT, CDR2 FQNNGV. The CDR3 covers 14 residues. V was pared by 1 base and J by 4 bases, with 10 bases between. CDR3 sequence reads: CASSLGPVGETQYF. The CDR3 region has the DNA TGTGCCAGCAGCTTAGGCCCGGTGGGAGAGACCCAGTACTTC. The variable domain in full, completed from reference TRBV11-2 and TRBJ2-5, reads EAGVAQSPRYKIIEKRQSVAFWCNPISGHATLYWYQQILGQGPKLLIQFQNNGVVDDSQLPKDRFSAERLKGVDSTLKIQPAKLEDSAVYLCASSLGPVGETQYFGPGTRLLVL.

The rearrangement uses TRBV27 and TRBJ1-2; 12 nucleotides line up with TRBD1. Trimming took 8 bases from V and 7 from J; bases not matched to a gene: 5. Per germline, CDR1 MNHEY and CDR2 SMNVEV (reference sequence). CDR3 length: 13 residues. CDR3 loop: CASGDRGLAGYTF. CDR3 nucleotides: TGTGCCAGCGGGGACAGGGGGCTCGCTGGCTACACCTTC.

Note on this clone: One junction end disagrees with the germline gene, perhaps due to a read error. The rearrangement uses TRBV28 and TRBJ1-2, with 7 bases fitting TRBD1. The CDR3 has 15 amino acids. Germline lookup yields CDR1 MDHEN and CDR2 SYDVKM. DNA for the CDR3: TGTGCCAGCAGTTTAAATAGCGGGACAGCCTATGACTACACCTTC. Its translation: CASSLNSGTAYDYTF.

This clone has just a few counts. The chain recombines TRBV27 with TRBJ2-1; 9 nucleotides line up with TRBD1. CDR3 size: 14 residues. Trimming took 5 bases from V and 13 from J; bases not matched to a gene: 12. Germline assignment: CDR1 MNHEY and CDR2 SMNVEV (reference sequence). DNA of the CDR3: TGTGCCAGCAGTGCTCTTCGACAGGGGGGGTTTCAGTTCTTC. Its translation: CASSALRQGGFQFF.

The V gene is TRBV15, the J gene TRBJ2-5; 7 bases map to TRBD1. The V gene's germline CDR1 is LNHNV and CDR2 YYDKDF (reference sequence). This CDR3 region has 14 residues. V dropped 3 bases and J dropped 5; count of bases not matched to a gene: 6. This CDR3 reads CATSRSQTGETQYF. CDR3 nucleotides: TGTGCCACCAGCAGGAGCCAGACAGGGGAGACCCAGTACTTC.

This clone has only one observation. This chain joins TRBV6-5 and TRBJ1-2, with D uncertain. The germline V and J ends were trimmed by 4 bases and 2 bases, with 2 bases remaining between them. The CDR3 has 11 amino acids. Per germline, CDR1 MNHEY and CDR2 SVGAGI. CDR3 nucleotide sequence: TGTGCCAGCAGTTCGAACTATGGCTACACCTTC. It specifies CASSSNYGYTF.

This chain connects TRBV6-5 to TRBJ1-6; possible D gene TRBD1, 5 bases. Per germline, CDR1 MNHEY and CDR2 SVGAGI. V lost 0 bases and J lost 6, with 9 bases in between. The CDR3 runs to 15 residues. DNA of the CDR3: TGTGCCAGCAGTTACTCCCAGGGACTTAATTCACCCCTCCACTTT. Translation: CASSYSQGLNSPLHF.

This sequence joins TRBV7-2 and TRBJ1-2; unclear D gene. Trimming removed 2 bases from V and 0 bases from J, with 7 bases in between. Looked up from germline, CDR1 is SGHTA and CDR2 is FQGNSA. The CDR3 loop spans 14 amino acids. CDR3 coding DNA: TGTGCCAGCAGCTTAAAGGGAGCTAACTATGGCTACACCTTC. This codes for CASSLKGANYGYTF.

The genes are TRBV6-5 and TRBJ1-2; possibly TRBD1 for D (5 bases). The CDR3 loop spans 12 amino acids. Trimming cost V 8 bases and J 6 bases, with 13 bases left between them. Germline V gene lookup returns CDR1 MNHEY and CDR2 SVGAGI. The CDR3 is CASYWQGDGYTF. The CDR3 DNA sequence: TGTGCCAGCTACTGGCAGGGAGATGGCTACACCTTC.

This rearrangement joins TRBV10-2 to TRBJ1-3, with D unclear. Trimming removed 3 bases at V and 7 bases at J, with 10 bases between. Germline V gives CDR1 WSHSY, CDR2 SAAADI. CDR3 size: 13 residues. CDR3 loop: CASSENLGNTIYF. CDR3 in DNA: TGCGCCAGCAGTGAAAACCTCGGGAACACCATATATTTT.

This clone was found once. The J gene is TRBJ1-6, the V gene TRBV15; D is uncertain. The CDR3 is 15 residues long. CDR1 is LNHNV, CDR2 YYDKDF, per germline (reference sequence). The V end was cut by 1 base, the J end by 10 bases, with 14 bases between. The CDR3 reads CATSRGPPADSPLHF. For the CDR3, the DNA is TGTGCCACCAGCAGAGGTCCCCCAGCGGACTCACCCCTCCACTTT.

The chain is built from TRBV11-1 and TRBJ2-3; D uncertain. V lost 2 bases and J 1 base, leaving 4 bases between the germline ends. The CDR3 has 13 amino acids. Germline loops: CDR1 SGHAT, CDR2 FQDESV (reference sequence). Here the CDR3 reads CASSLRRTDTQYF. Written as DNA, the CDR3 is TGTGCCAGCAGCTTACGCCGCACAGATACGCAGTATTTT.

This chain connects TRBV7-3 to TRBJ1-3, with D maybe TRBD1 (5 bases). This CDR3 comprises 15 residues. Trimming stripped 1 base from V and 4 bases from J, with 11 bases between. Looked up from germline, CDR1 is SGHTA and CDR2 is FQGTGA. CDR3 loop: CASSLNPGNGNTIYF. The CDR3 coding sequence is TGTGCCAGCAGCTTAAACCCAGGGAACGGAAACACCATATATTTT.

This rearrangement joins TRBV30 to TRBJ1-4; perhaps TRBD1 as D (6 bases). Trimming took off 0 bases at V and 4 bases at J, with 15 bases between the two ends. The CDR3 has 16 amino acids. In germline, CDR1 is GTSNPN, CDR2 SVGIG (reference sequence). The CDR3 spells CAWSVRGRGGNEKLFF. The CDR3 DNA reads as TGTGCCTGGAGTGTTCGAGGGAGGGGGGGTAATGAAAAACTGTTTTTT.